The rows below give T cell receptor beta chains drawn from one sample of a study of blood T cell repertoires in COVID-19. Sequencing was performed with immunoSEQ multiplex PCR; in TCRdb, only in-frame clones are kept and a portion is missing. The data show 240,000 or so clones, 80% to 85% seen once. The specimen sequenced was peripheral blood. The receptors stem from a woman aged 18 to 35 with acute or convalescent COVID-19. Each CDR3 is given with its conserved first and last residue. D genes are given only for firm matches. Size tells how often a clone was seen (once, few, many) or the class of an expanded clone, and some rows leave it out.

len,d_gene,abundance,v_gene,j_gene,CDR3nt,CDR3aa
14,-,-,TRBV29-1,TRBJ2-1,TGCAGCGTTGTTCAGTGGGCAGGGGGGAATGAGCAGTTCTTC,CSVVQWAGGNEQFF
18,-,-,TRBV23-1,TRBJ2-5,TGCGCCAGCAGCCAAAATCCCCTACAGGGACTAACGTTGGCGACCCAGTACTTC,CASSQNPLQGLTLATQYF
14,TRBD2,-,TRBV27,TRBJ2-7,TGTGCCAGCAGTTTATTGGGGGGGTCCTACGAGCAGTACTTC,CASSLLGGSYEQYF
15,-,few,TRBV7-8,TRBJ2-2,TGTGCCAGCAGATCCCGGGGTGTGAACACCGGGGAGCTGTTTTTT,CASRSRGVNTGELFF
14,TRBD1,-,TRBV3-1/TRBV3-2,TRBJ1-1,TGTGCCAGCAGTCAACGAACGGGACAGGAGGGAGCTTTCTTT,CASSQRTGQEGAFF
15,-,-,TRBV6-6,TRBJ2-2,TGTGCCAGCAGTTACTTAGAAAGCCTCACCGGGGAGCTGTTTTTT,CASSYLESLTGELFF
13,TRBD1,once,TRBV27,TRBJ1-2,TGTGCCAGCAGCACAGGGGGCGGGTATGGCTACACCTTC,CASSTGGGYGYTF
17,-,-,TRBV24-1,TRBJ2-3,TGTGCCACCAGTGATGGAACCTGGGACACTCACACAGATACGCAGTATTTT,CATSDGTWDTHTDTQYF
14,TRBD2,few,TRBV28,TRBJ2-1,TGTGCCAGCAGAGGTAGCGGGAGATACAATGAGCAGTTCTTC,CASRGSGRYNEQFF
15,TRBD1,once,TRBV25-1,TRBJ2-4,TGTGCCAGCAGTGCGGGACAGGGGGCCAAAAACATTCAGTACTTC,CASSAGQGAKNIQYF
17,TRBD1,-,TRBV18,TRBJ1-2,TGTGCCAGCTCACAGTCTTCTGCCGGGACAGCTAACTATGGCTACACCTTC,CASSQSSAGTANYGYTF
15,-,-,TRBV28,TRBJ2-3,TGTGCCAGCAGTTCATTCGGGACTCCTCAAGATACGCAGTATTTT,CASSSFGTPQDTQYF
13,-,-,TRBV3-1/TRBV3-2,TRBJ1-4,TGTGCCAGCAGCCAAGGACCAGGGGAAAAACTGTTTTTT,CASSQGPGEKLFF
18,TRBD2,-,TRBV5-5,TRBJ2-1,TGTGCCAGCACCCGGTTGGGGAGCGGGAGTGGCCTAAAGGGTGAGCAGTTCTTC,CASTRLGSGSGLKGEQFF
14,-,-,TRBV7-9,TRBJ2-7,TGTGCCAGCAGCTTAGGTCTAGGAAACTACGAGCAGTACTTC,CASSLGLGNYEQYF
16,TRBD2,-,TRBV5-1,TRBJ2-1,TGCGCCAGCAGCTTGGCGGGACTAGCGGTGTACAATGAGCAGTTCTTC,CASSLAGLAVYNEQFF
16,-,few,TRBV7-2,TRBJ2-1,TGTGCCAGCAGCTATCAGGGGTCCGCTACGGGCAATGAGCAGTTCTTC,CASSYQGSATGNEQFF
14,-,-,TRBV9,TRBJ2-7,TGTGCCAGCAGCGTAGCTCAGGGCACCTACGAGCAGTACTTC,CASSVAQGTYEQYF
17,TRBD2,-,TRBV5-1,TRBJ2-7,TGCGCCAGCAGCCTGGGAGGTAGCGGGAGGGCCGGGGACGAGCAGTACTTC,CASSLGGSGRAGDEQYF
17,-,-,TRBV5-1,TRBJ2-3,TGCGCCAGCAGCCTGGAGGGGGACGGGACCCCCGGGGATACGCAGTATTTT,CASSLEGDGTPGDTQYF
15,TRBD1,-,TRBV5-1,TRBJ2-7,TGCGCCAGCAGCCGGGACGGGACAGGGGCGTACGAGCAGTACTTC,CASSRDGTGAYEQYF
15,TRBD1,-,TRBV6-5,TRBJ1-4,TGTGCCAGCAAGGCCTCGGACAGGGTACTTGAAAAACTGTTTTTT,CASKASDRVLEKLFF
16,-,many,TRBV9,TRBJ2-1,TGTGCCAGCAGCGCAACCAGACTACCCTCCTACAATGAGCAGTTCTTC,CASSATRLPSYNEQFF
15,TRBD2,-,TRBV7-2,TRBJ2-7,TGTGCCAGCAGCTCCACCGGAGGACTAGCGTTCGAGCAGTACTTC,CASSSTGGLAFEQYF
16,-,many,TRBV3-1/TRBV3-2,TRBJ1-6,TGTGCCAGCAGCCACTCATACGGGTCTTATAATTCACCCCTCCACTTT,CASSHSYGSYNSPLHF
16,-,-,TRBV21-1,TRBJ2-7,TGTGCCAGCGCCTCACAACAGGGCGGGAGCCCCTACGAGCAGTACTTC,CASASQQGGSPYEQYF
13,-,-,TRBV7-9,TRBJ2-3,TGTGCCAGCAGCTTCCAGGGTACTGATACGCAGTATTTT,CASSFQGTDTQYF
16,-,-,TRBV7-9,TRBJ2-6,TGTGCCAGCAGCTTGAATCAGGCCTCTGGGGCCAACGTCCTGACTTTC,CASSLNQASGANVLTF
17,TRBD2,-,TRBV25-1,TRBJ2-1,TGTGCCAGCAGTGATCGGGAACTAGCGGGAGGGGGCAATGAGCAGTTCTTC,CASSDRELAGGGNEQFF
15,-,-,TRBV9,TRBJ1-5,TGTGCCAGCAGCGTAGCAGGACAGTACAATCAGCCCCAGCATTTT,CASSVAGQYNQPQHF
15,TRBD2,-,TRBV4-3,TRBJ2-1,TGCGCCAGCAGCCCCCGACTAGCGGACTACAATGAGCAGTTCTTC,CASSPRLADYNEQFF
15,-,once,TRBV4-3,TRBJ2-7,TGCGCCAGCAGCCTTAAAAAACATCCGTCCTACGAGCAGTACTTC,CASSLKKHPSYEQYF
14,TRBD1,-,TRBV2,TRBJ2-7,TGTGCCAGCACTTTATGGACAGGCGGGTACGAGCAGTACTTC,CASTLWTGGYEQYF
15,-,-,TRBV6-1,TRBJ1-1,TGTGCCAGCAGTGAAATGGGGGGATGGAACACTGAAGCTTTCTTT,CASSEMGGWNTEAFF
13,-,-,TRBV27,TRBJ2-1,TGTGCCAGCAGGCTTAGCGACTACAATGAGCAGTTCTTC,CASRLSDYNEQFF
13,-,-,TRBV2,TRBJ2-7,TGTGCGACGGGGAGGCTCGGAGGTCGCGAGCAGTACTTC,CATGRLGGREQYF
16,TRBD1,once,TRBV3-1/TRBV3-2,TRBJ2-6,TGTGCCAGCAGCCAATGGGGACAGGGAACAGCCAACGTCCTGACTTTC,CASSQWGQGTANVLTF
13,-,-,TRBV12-3/TRBV12-4,TRBJ1-6,TGTGCCAGCAGGGACAAATACAATTCACCCCTCCACTTT,CASRDKYNSPLHF
14,-,once,TRBV24-1,TRBJ2-1,TGTGCCACCGAGGGGGCGGGAACGGTGGATGAGCAGTTCTTC,CATEGAGTVDEQFF
16,TRBD2,-,TRBV5-1,TRBJ2-1,TGCGCCAGCAGCTTGGTGGCTAGCGGATTCTACAATGAGCAGTTCTTC,CASSLVASGFYNEQFF
17,TRBD1,-,TRBV3-1/TRBV3-2,TRBJ1-3,TGTGCCAGCAGCCTCTATCCCGGGACAGGGGTTGGTGACACCATATATTTT,CASSLYPGTGVGDTIYF
13,TRBD2,-,TRBV9,TRBJ2-7,TGTGCCAGCAGCGCGGAAGCGGGGCCCCCCCTGTACTTC,CASSAEAGPPLYF
14,TRBD2,-,TRBV28,TRBJ2-3,TGTGCCAGCAGTGTATTAGCGGGGGGAGATACGCAGTATTTT,CASSVLAGGDTQYF
16,-,few,TRBV4-2,TRBJ1-3,TGTGCCAGCAGCCAAGAGCAGGCCGTCTCTGGAAACACCATATATTTT,CASSQEQAVSGNTIYF
15,-,-,TRBV5-4,TRBJ2-5,TGTGCCAGCAGCTTGGCCCGCAGGGAGGAAGAGACCCAGTACTTC,CASSLARREEETQYF
16,TRBD1,few,TRBV2,TRBJ1-2,TGTGCCAGCAAAGAGGACAGGGTCCGTTCTCCTTATGGCTACACCTTC,CASKEDRVRSPYGYTF
14,-,once,TRBV13,TRBJ2-1,TGTGCCAGCAGCCCCGACCCAGCGTACAATGAGCAGTTCTTC,CASSPDPAYNEQFF
15,TRBD1,-,TRBV30,TRBJ2-1,TGTGCCTGGAGGGGACAGGGCAGCTCCTACAATGAGCAGTTCTTC,CAWRGQGSSYNEQFF
13,-,few,TRBV6-2/TRBV6-3,TRBJ2-7,TGTGCCAGCACCCCGGGAGCGTACCACGAGCAGTACTTC,CASTPGAYHEQYF
16,TRBD2,-,TRBV7-2,TRBJ2-1,TGTGCCAGCAGCCCCCCGGGACTAGGGGAATACAATGAGCAGTTCTTC,CASSPPGLGEYNEQFF
13,TRBD1,-,TRBV5-6,TRBJ1-2,TGTGCCAGCGGACAGGGGAGTAACTATGGCTACACCTTC,CASGQGSNYGYTF
13,TRBD1,-,TRBV5-4,TRBJ1-2,TGTGCCAGCAGCTCGACAGGGTACTATGGCTACACCTTC,CASSSTGYYGYTF
14,-,once,TRBV5-4,TRBJ1-1,TGTGCCAGCAGCTTGGCGGCAGGGAACACTGAAGCTTTCTTT,CASSLAAGNTEAFF
16,-,-,TRBV7-9,TRBJ2-7,TGTGCCAGCAGCCCGATGGGGGCGGGAGTAATCTACGAGCAGTACTTC,CASSPMGAGVIYEQYF
16,-,many,TRBV19,TRBJ2-1,TGTGCCAGTAGTATAGGCCTAACCTCGTCCTACAATGAGCAGTTCTTC,CASSIGLTSSYNEQFF
13,-,-,TRBV5-4,TRBJ1-2,TGTGCCAGCAGCTTGGTCAGCGTCTATGGCTACACCTTC,CASSLVSVYGYTF
14,TRBD1,-,TRBV25-1,TRBJ1-5,TGTGCCAGCAGTGACACAGGGGGCTGGGAGCCCCAGCATTTT,CASSDTGGWEPQHF